These 12 T cell receptor beta chains were all obtained from the same sample, sequenced in a study of blood T cells in healthy people across ages. PCR was performed a second time for about 7 to 11 cycles using a sample-barcoded 5' primer and a J-beta primer mix. TCRdb recomputed calls from the 5' RACE reads with MiXCR, one row per CDR3 protein. The sample has 780,000 or so distinct CDR3 sequences; 20% to 25% are singletons. These data were likewise used in another study, on T cells of mothers and their children.

Sequenced input: blood. The receptors were sampled from a boy aged 10-17 years in good health.

This rearrangement joins TRBV10-3 to TRBJ2-5; 8 bases are a match to TRBD1. The CDR3 is 16 residues long. J gave up 2 bases and V 6 bases, and 11 bases lay outside the gene matches. Germline V gene data show CDR1 as ENHRY and CDR2 as SYGVKD. The CDR3, as DNA: TGTGCCATCAGGTCGGACAGGGAAGGAAGACAAGAGACCCAGTACTTC. It codes for CAIRSDREGRQETQYF.

This clonotype has a handful of counts. Since a much larger clone is just one base distant, this may be a read error. This chain joins TRBV4-1 and TRBJ2-3, with D possibly being TRBD1 (6 bases). The germline V gene has CDR1 MGHRA and CDR2 YSYEKL. This CDR3 comprises 19 residues. CDR3 sequence reads: CAGSQDPYNLGGAADTQYF. As DNA, the CDR3 is TGCGCCGGCAGCCAAGATCCGTACAACCTAGGGGGTGCGGCCGATACGCAGTATTTT.

This clonotype showed up just once. This sequence joins TRBV5-6 and TRBJ1-3; maybe TRBD1 (5 bases). The germline V and J ends were trimmed by 0 bases and 2 bases, with 15 bases remaining between them. From germline, CDR1 is SGHDT and CDR2 YYEEEE. The CDR3 length is 17 residues. The CDR3, as DNA: TGTGCCAGCAGCTTGGATGGGCAGGGTCTTCCTGGAAACACCATATATTTT. Protein sequence: CASSLDGQGLPGNTIYF.

This clonotype has at least ten counts. The rearrangement uses TRBV29-1 and TRBJ2-5; TRBD1 is a possible D gene (6 bases). The CDR3 is 13 residues long. V lost 2 bases to trimming and J lost 8 bases, with 15 bases between them. Germline V gene sequence: CDR1 SQVTM, CDR2 ANQGSEA. In nucleotides, the CDR3 is TGCAGCGTTGAAAAGGGACAATGGGGTACCCAGTACTTC. Translating it yields CSVEKGQWGTQYF.

The rearrangement links TRBV9 to TRBJ1-2; no definite D call. In germline, CDR1 is SGDLS, CDR2 YYNGEE. The length of the CDR3 is 15 residues. The V end lost 0 bases, the J end lost 1 base, and 10 bases lay between the germline ends. The CDR3 bases are TGTGCCAGCAGCGTAGTACCAGGCTTTAACTATGGCTACACCTTC. It encodes CASSVVPGFNYGYTF.

CDR3 residues: CASSRKGLAGGDAYNEQFF. CDR3 nucleotide sequence: TGCGCCAGCAGCCGGAAGGGACTAGCGGGAGGGGACGCCTACAATGAGCAGTTCTTC. The V gene is TRBV4-1, the J gene TRBJ2-1; 16 bases are a match to TRBD2. After removal of 4 bases from V and 2 bases from J, the junction contained 8 bases not matched to a gene. Germline-derived CDR1 and CDR2 are MGHRA and YSYEKL. The CDR3 spans 19 residues.

The chain joins TRBV7-2 to TRBJ2-5; D is unclear. In germline, CDR1 is SGHTA, CDR2 FQGNSA. This CDR3 comprises 13 residues. Trimming pared 6 bases from V and 5 bases from J, leaving 13 bases between. This CDR3 is CASSPDARETQYF. In DNA, the CDR3 is TGTGCCAGCAGTCCCGACGCGAGGGAGACCCAGTACTTC.

This clonotype was observed a handful of times. The V gene is TRBV7-2, the J gene TRBJ2-2; D remains ambiguous. Trimming shortened V by 1 base and J by 5 bases, and 11 bases separated the two germline ends. Germline assignment: CDR1 SGHTA and CDR2 FQGNSA. This CDR3 is built from 15 residues. Written as DNA, the CDR3 is TGTGCCAGCAGCTTAGATCGCGGAAAGACCGGGGAGCTGTTTTTT. Translating gives CASSLDRGKTGELFF.

To note about this clonotype: At one of its ends the junction is not consistent with the germline gene, which may arise from a read error. This chain links TRBV29-1 with TRBJ1-2; tentative D call: TRBD1 (6 bases). Germline V gives CDR1 SQVTM, CDR2 ANQGSEA. The CDR3 has 11 amino acids. Here the CDR3 DNA reads TGCAGCGCTGAACAGGGTTATGGCTACACCTTC. This encodes CSAEQGYGYTF.

A few counts support this clonotype. The CDR3 DNA follows: TGTGCCAGCAGCTCGGGGGGTTCCGAGACCCAGTACTTC. It yields the protein CASSSGGSETQYF. The chain uses TRBV7-3 and TRBJ2-5, with 7 nucleotides matching TRBD2. V lost 4 bases to trimming and J lost 5 bases; unmatched junction nucleotides: 4. Germline CDR1 and CDR2: SGHTA and FQGTGA. The CDR3 length is 13 residues.

There are many counts of this clonotype. The genes are TRBV20-1 and TRBJ1-5, with D unclear. CDR3 size: 14 residues. Trimming took 0 bases from V and 2 from J, leaving 8 bases between them. The germline V gene has CDR1 DFQATT and CDR2 SNEGSKA (reference sequence). CDR3 in amino acids: CSARDWIGNQPQHF. The CDR3 nucleotides read TGCAGTGCTAGAGATTGGATCGGCAATCAGCCCCAGCATTTT.

The chain recombines TRBV12-3 or TRBV12-4 with TRBJ2-1; tentative D call: TRBD1 (5 bases). Trimming took 6 bases from V and 0 from J, leaving 15 bases between them. This CDR3 comprises 16 residues. The CDR3 DNA reads TGTGCCAGCAGCCCCGGACACCCCAGCTCCTACAATGAGCAGTTCTTC. As protein: CASSPGHPSSYNEQFF.